This is a list of T cell receptor beta chains from one sample in a study of cytomegalovirus exposure and HLA in healthy donors. Profiled with immunoSEQ multiplex PCR; TCRdb holds only in-frame clones, not every one. In the table there are about 59,000 clones, 83% of which are singletons. The sequenced sample consisted of PBMCs. These receptors all stem from a human donor in good health. CDR3s leave out the opening cysteine and the closing phenylalanine or tryptophan. Size is omitted from some rows. Given values are once, few, many or a class for expanded clones.

V	size	J	CDR3
TRBV6-5	once	TRBJ2-7	ASSYSRQKSYEQY
TRBV6-6	NA	TRBJ2-3	ASSQGATDTQY
TRBV7-8	NA	TRBJ2-5	ASTRSSGRAQETQY
TRBV5-1	once	TRBJ2-1	ASSFNSNEQF
TRBV4-1	NA	TRBJ2-3	ASTLKITSQGTDTQY
TRBV30	NA	TRBJ2-7	AWEQGTNSYEQY
TRBV7-2	NA	TRBJ2-7	ASSRNDYSYEQY
TRBV29-1	NA	TRBJ2-1	SVCGGQGVLEDEQF
TRBV6-1	few	TRBJ2-5	ASSGGTGQETQY
TRBV4-1	NA	TRBJ1-5	ASSQGRRWDQPQH
TRBV19	NA	TRBJ2-1	ASSIGRTAEQF
TRBV4-2	NA	TRBJ1-1	ASSHQAGTGEGNTEAF